This T cell receptor (beta chain) was observed in a study of blood T cell repertoires in COVID-19 (dated by TCRdb to 2018 to 2021). Background for the entire study: Samples covering the acute and convalescent phases of COVID-19 were provided by collaborators in the United States, Italy and Spain. The sample metadata nearly always contained a de-identified subject ID, COVID-19 status, age in years and sex. Subjects who had been exposed to COVID-19, were actively infected with it, or had recovered from it provided the deeply sampled blood TCRbeta repertoires that made up the dataset. Where available, HLA class I and class II types were obtained from metadata supplied by the sample provider rather than from assay-based typing. The repertoires were released in a freely available public database meant as a resource for research on the immune response to SARS-CoV-2. Samples came from the ongoing ImmuneRACE study (first 160 participants) plus 1,254 subjects from 6 global collaborators. The prospective study material was composed of cDNA or gDNA derived from T cells, B-cell-depleted T cells, or PBMCs. The paper as a whole reports these results and caveats: The amount of clinical and demographic metadata varied by source and participant and was provided uncurated.

Looking up the germline V gene (reference sequence) yields CDR1 GTSNPN and CDR2 SVGIG. The CDR3, from cysteine to phenylalanine, totals 12 residues. Only the CDR3 DNA stays, 36 bases, in frame from base 1. V drops 0 bases and J drops 3 bases, leaving 5 bases in between. TCRbeta CDR3 regions were amplified from genomic DNA by means of the immunoSEQ Assay, a bias-controlled multiplex PCR. As for how the authors treated the data: Nucleated cell counts per sample were estimated from amplification of reference gene primers within the assay. To quantify the absolute abundance of each unique TCRbeta CDR3 rearrangement, sequence reads were collapsed and filtered. For each sample, productive Simpson clonality was calculated by taking the square root of Simpson's diversity index across productive rearrangements. The clones in this table, taken by TCRdb from immuneACCESS, are in-frame only. Not every clone is retained; where verified, under half of the shortfall comes from an unresolved V gene, and the cause of the rest is unknown. V and J calls and clone size follow that table, whereas D and trimming were derived from the DNA. The sample table holds 240,000 or so clones, of which 86% were seen once. The ten most abundant clones make up roughly 2% of the sample.

Worth noting for this clone: Its specific antigen is unknown. It has no much larger one-base neighbor in the sample; base qualities were not kept.

Participants in the prospective study were aged about 18 to 90 years, lived in some 24 United States geographic areas, and enrolled through a virtual design. Cohort assignment in the prospective study relied on participant-reported clinical history from a screening survey and a study questionnaire. Recovered participants in ImmuneRACE Cohort 3 were defined as having two consecutive negative NP/OP PCR tests, clearance from a healthcare professional, or resolution of symptoms. Each participant in the prospective study had whole blood, serum and a nasopharyngeal or oropharyngeal swab collected by mobile phlebotomists. Prospective study participants could optionally give additional blood draws and questionnaires over an approximately two-month period. Before DNA extraction, blood samples from the prospective study were shipped at room temperature or frozen.

The sequence is built from TRBV30 and TRBJ1-1, with TRBD1 perhaps the D gene, on 5 matching bases. Specimen: PBMCs or T cells enriched from blood (not recorded which). The sequence was collected from a woman between 50 and 59 years old who had recovered from COVID-19. The CDR3 region reads CAWSVQDTEAFF. The sequence in DNA is TGTGCCTGGAGTGTACAGGACACTGAAGCTTTCTTT.